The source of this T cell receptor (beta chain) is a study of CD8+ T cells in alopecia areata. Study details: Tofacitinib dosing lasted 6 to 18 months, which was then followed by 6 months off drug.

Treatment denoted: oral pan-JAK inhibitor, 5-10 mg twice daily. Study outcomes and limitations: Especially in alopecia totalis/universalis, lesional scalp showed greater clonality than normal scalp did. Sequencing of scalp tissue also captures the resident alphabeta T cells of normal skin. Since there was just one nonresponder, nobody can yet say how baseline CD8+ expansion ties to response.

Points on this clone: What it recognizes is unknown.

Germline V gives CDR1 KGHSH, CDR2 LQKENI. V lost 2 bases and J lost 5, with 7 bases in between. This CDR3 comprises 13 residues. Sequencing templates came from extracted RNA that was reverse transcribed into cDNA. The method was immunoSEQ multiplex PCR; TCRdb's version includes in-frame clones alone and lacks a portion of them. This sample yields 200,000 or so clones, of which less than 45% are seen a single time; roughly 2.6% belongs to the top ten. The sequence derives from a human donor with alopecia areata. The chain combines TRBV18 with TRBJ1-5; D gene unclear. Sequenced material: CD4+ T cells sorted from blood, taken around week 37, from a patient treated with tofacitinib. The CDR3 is CASSPGVDQPQHF. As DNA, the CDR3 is TGTGCCAGCTCACCAGGGGTTGATCAGCCCCAGCATTTT.